This T cell receptor beta chain was retrieved from a study of cytomegalovirus exposure and HLA in healthy donors (TCRdb year 2017). General notes on the study: According to a later analysis, one platform produced both the roughly 110 validation repertoires and the 620 or so repertoires of the first cohort. The study was designed to test whether signatures of past pathogen exposure could be identified by cataloging public T cell receptors. In addition to the first cohort of around 670 subjects, a separate validation cohort of approximately 130 different subjects was used. To predict cytomegalovirus infection status, the study brought together high-throughput TCR immunosequencing, statistical association of individual TCRs with disease status, and machine learning.

A note on this clone: The antigen it binds to is not known. No base quality values were provided; no much bigger clone lies one nucleotide off.

What the research found in general, with its limitations: In both the original and validation cohorts, the classifier was reported to diagnose cytomegalovirus status with high specificity and sensitivity. It was suggested by the authors that the approach could potentially be generalized to other disease states and immunological phenotypes. The study listed around 160 TCR beta chains as associated with cytomegalovirus. In vitro tests confirmed that three of the cytomegalovirus-associated TCR beta chains recognize cytomegalovirus antigens. While some public TCRs were present in many individuals, most TCR sequences turned up only very rarely across donors. Of the cluster scores, roughly 95% were above 0 in a later analysis, which found that TCRs clustered in the first cohort also tended to co-occur in the 95 to 150 validation repertoires. All 120 or so repertoires were used to score co-occurrence in the validation cohort in a later analysis, because that analysis had no HLA typing for the cohort.

Preparation of the library involved the immunoSEQ multiplex PCR assay. The original methods were these. A statistical classification framework was developed to diagnose cytomegalovirus status using the catalog of TCR beta chain sequences. Entries here come from immuneACCESS through TCRdb and include only in-frame sequences with V and J called. Some clones fail to appear in such tables; in the studies checked, an unresolved V gene covers under half of the shortfall, and the cause of the remainder is unknown. V and J calls and clone size are as listed in that table; D and trimming were resolved from the DNA. A total of 150,000 to 180,000 clones appear in this sample, less than 90% of them only once. 20% to 25% of the sample goes to the ten largest clones. The donors were included in the validation cohort of around 120 subjects, a group kept apart from the roughly 690-subject first cohort. The receptor comes from a man between 18 and 35 years old in good health and CMV-seropositive. Sequencing was performed on PBMCs.

The CDR3 protein sequence reads: CASSYLSTGEQPQHF. The DNA reads TGTGCCAGCAGTTACCTCTCGACAGGGGAACAGCCCCAGCATTTT. The sequence joins TRBV6-5 to TRBJ1-5; TRBD1 fits 8 bases in the junction. The germline V and J ends show losses of 2 bases and 7 bases respectively, and no gene match explains 7 bases of the junction. CDR1 is given as MNHEY and CDR2 as SVGAGI, both from the germline V gene. The cysteine opens and the phenylalanine closes a CDR3 of 15 amino acids. Left in the record is the CDR3 DNA by itself, 45 bases read in frame from the first base.